The text below deals with one T cell receptor (beta chain). Methods used by the authors: Reference gene primers were amplified, and this amplification served to estimate nucleated cell counts. The method was immunoSEQ multiplex PCR; TCRdb's version includes in-frame clones alone and lacks a portion of them. V and J calls and clone size come straight from that table; D and trimming were deduced from the DNA. Here the sample spans approximately 190,000 clones, almost 85% being singletons. The data stem from a study of blood T cell repertoires in COVID-19. Study information: Samples of COVID-19 (acute and convalescent) were obtained from the United States, Italy and Spain. In each case, the material was cDNA or gDNA derived from T cells, B-cell-depleted T cells, or PBMCs.

The source of this sequence is an older woman with active or convalescent COVID-19. Sequencing input: peripheral blood.

The DNA for the CDR3 is TGTGCCAGTTCGGAGCTCCGGAGCTCCTACAATGAGCAGTTCTTC. Amino acids: CASSELRSSYNEQFF. The chain recombines TRBV28 with TRBJ2-1; D is unclear. The CDR3 has 15 residues. The germline V gene has CDR1 MDHEN and CDR2 SYDVKM. Trimming stripped 9 bases from V and 0 bases from J, with 15 bases between.